The 15 T cell receptor beta chains listed next were all sequenced from one sample in a study of post-analysis software for immune sequencing data. Unique-molecular-identifier-tagged TCR beta cDNA libraries were used. TCRdb used MiXCR to reprocess the PCR reads, holding one entry per CDR3 protein. The table has roughly 160,000 distinct CDR3 sequences, approximately 35% seen once. The sequences come from blood, collected after autologous hematopoietic stem cell transplantation. Receptors originate from a girl aged 5-17 years with multiple sclerosis.

Only a few counts were recorded for this clonotype. The chain combines TRBV20-1 with TRBJ1-1, with unresolved D. CDR1 DFQATT and CDR2 SNEGSKA come from the germline V gene (reference sequence). Trimming cost V 3 bases and J 0 bases, with 11 bases left between them. This CDR3 is 14 amino acids long. CDR3 nucleotide sequence: TGCAGTGCTAGTTTGGGCTCGGTGAACACTGAAGCTTTCTTT. This sequence encodes CSASLGSVNTEAFF.

The V and J genes are TRBV7-8 and TRBJ2-3, with 10 bases aligning to TRBD2. Germline CDR1 SGHVS, CDR2 FQNEAQ. The CDR3 runs 17 residues. V was clipped by 5 bases and J by 1 base; unmatched bases: 9. CDR3 sequence reads: CASSVLASGRGTDTQYF. The CDR3 nucleotides read TGTGCCAGCAGCGTACTCGCTAGCGGGAGAGGCACAGATACGCAGTATTTT.

As to this clonotype: An end of the junction does not agree with germline; a read error may underlie this. The chain carries TRBV25-1 and TRBJ2-5; 8 positions agree with TRBD1. With the DNA end fitting TRBJ2-7 better, the J assignment may be wrong. Germline V lookup: CDR1 MGHDK, CDR2 SYGVNS. The CDR3 contains 15 residues. The CDR3 DNA reads as TGTGCCTGCAGTGTTGGGACAGGCCCGCGCTACGAGCAGTACTTC. Translating gives CACSVGTGPRYEQYF.

This clonotype has more than one count but fewer than ten. V and J are TRBV20-1 and TRBJ2-5, with D perhaps TRBD1 or TRBD2 (6 bases each). The CDR3 totals 13 residues. CDR1 is DFQATT and CDR2 is SNEGSKA in the germline V gene (reference sequence). V was pared by 6 bases and J by 5 bases, with 16 bases between. In DNA, the CDR3 is TGCAGTGCCCCACCGCCGGGGGCGGAGACCCAGTACTTC. Protein: CSAPPPGAETQYF.

Worth noting for this clonotype: It may be a read error: a sequence one base away is much more abundant. This rearrangement joins TRBV7-6 to TRBJ2-4; perhaps D is TRBD1 or TRBD2 (5 bases each). The end of the DNA fits TRBJ2-7 better, so the J call may be wrong. The CDR3 is 14 residues long. Per the germline V gene, CDR1 is SGHVS and CDR2 is FNYEAQ. In DNA form, the CDR3 reads TGTGCCAACAGCTTCGGGGACGGAGGTGGCGAGCAGTACTTC. Encoded protein: CANSFGDGGGEQYF.

The chain combines TRBV29-1 with TRBJ2-5; TRBD2 is a possible D gene (6 bases). There are 16 residues in the CDR3. Germline values: CDR1 SQVTM, CDR2 ANQGSEA. The V end lost 3 bases, the J end lost 2 bases, and 19 bases lay between the germline ends. The CDR3 region is CSVEGLGGSSQETQYF. The CDR3 coding sequence is TGCAGCGTTGAGGGTCTTGGAGGGAGCTCGCAAGAGACCCAGTACTTC.

The chain recombines TRBV6-7 with TRBJ2-7; 10 bases are a match to TRBD2. TRBV6-7 carries the ORF label, with uncertain function. Losses at the gene ends were 0 bases for V and 5 bases for J; bases not matched to a gene: 10. The CDR3 is 17 residues long. The CDR3 nucleotides are TGTGCCAGCAGTTACTCGCGGCTAGCGGGAGATTCCCACGAGCAGTACTTC. Its protein is CASSYSRLAGDSHEQYF.

The CDR3 region has the DNA TGTGCCAGCAGTTACCAGGCACGGGGGTACGCTTTCTTT. Encoded protein: CASSYQARGYAFF. The chain recombines TRBV6-5 with TRBJ1-1, with D perhaps matching TRBD1 (5 bases). V was pared by 2 bases and J by 11 bases, with 15 bases between. There are 13 residues in the CDR3. Germline-derived CDR1 and CDR2 are MNHEY and SVGAGI.

The V call is TRBV24-1, the J call TRBJ2-5; possibly TRBD1 for D (6 bases). The germline V gene encodes CDR1 KGHDR and CDR2 SFDVKD. CDR3 length: 15 residues. The V end lost 3 bases, the J end lost 0 bases, and 10 bases lay between the germline ends. As DNA, the CDR3 is TGTGCCACCAGTGATCCCACAGGGTACCAAGAGACCCAGTACTTC. Translated, it gives CATSDPTGYQETQYF.

The chain links TRBV12-3 or TRBV12-4 to TRBJ1-5, with D possibly matching TRBD1 (5 bases). Trimming removed 5 bases from V and 7 bases from J, with 12 bases in between. The CDR3 is made up of 13 amino acids. CDR3 DNA: TGTGCCAGCAGTACCGGGGCCGCCCAGCCCCAGCATTTT. Translated, it gives CASSTGAAQPQHF.

The V and J genes are TRBV5-1 and TRBJ1-2, with 7 bases matching TRBD1. Trimming cost V 1 base and J 0 bases; bases outside gene matches: 9. CDR3 length equals 17 residues. From germline, CDR1 is SGHRS and CDR2 YFSETQ. CDR3 DNA sequence: TGCGCCAGCAGCTTGATAGGTCGGGACAGCCCTAACTATGGCTACACCTTC. Its protein is CASSLIGRDSPNYGYTF.

The chain is built from TRBV24-1 and TRBJ2-1; 9 bases align to TRBD2. The CDR3 runs to 16 residues. Germline V gene lookup returns CDR1 KGHDR and CDR2 SFDVKD. After removal of 3 bases from V and 9 bases from J, the junction contained 11 bases not matched to a gene. The CDR3 DNA sequence: TGTGCCACCAGTGATCTGGGTAGCGGGAGTAAGGGTGAGCAGTTCTTC. Protein sequence: CATSDLGSGSKGEQFF.

This clonotype showed up just once. V is TRBV28 and J is TRBJ1-2, with D hard to call. The germline CDR1 and CDR2 sequences are MDHEN and SYDVKM. This CDR3 has 11 residues. V lost 1 base to trimming and J lost 4 bases, with 1 base between them. CDR3: CASSLFYGYTF. The CDR3 DNA is TGTGCCAGCAGTTTATTCTATGGCTACACCTTC.

This clonotype was picked up many times. The chain has TRBV10-3 and TRBJ1-1, with D hard to call. The V gene's germline CDR1 is ENHRY and CDR2 SYGVKD. Trimming pared 0 bases from V and 7 bases from J, leaving 12 bases between. CDR3 length equals 14 residues. The CDR3 is CAISESNGRIEAFF. The CDR3, as DNA: TGTGCCATCAGTGAGTCGAACGGACGGATTGAAGCTTTCTTT.

The V call is TRBV20-1, the J call TRBJ2-7; D gene ambiguous. This CDR3 has 15 amino acids. Trimming shortened V by 2 bases and J by 3 bases, and 17 bases separated the two germline ends. Germline V gives CDR1 DFQATT, CDR2 SNEGSKA (reference sequence). CDR3 loop: CSARSGSGRIYEQYF. The CDR3, as DNA: TGCAGTGCTAGAAGTGGTTCGGGCAGGATCTACGAGCAGTACTTC.